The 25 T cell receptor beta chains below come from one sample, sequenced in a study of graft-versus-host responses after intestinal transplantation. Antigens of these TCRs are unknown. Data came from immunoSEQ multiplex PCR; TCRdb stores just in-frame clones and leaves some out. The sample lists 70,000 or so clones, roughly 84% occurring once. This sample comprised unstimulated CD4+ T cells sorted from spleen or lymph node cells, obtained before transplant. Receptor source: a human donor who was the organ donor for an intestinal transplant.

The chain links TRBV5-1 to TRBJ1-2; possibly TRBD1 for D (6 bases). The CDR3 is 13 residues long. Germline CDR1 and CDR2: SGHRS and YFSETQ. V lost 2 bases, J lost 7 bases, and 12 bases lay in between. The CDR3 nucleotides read TGCGCCAGCAGCTTATACAGGGATAGTGGCTACACCTTC. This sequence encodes CASSLYRDSGYTF.

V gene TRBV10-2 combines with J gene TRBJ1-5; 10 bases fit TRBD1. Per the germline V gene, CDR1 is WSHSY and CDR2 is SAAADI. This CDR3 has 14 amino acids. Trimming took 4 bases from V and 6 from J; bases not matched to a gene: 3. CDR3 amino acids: CASSAGTGAQPQHF. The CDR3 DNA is TGCGCCAGCAGTGCCGGGACAGGGGCTCAGCCCCAGCATTTT.

The CDR3, as DNA: TGTGCCAGCATTCCACAGGGGGAAAAGACCCAGTACTTC. It codes for CASIPQGEKTQYF. V usage is TRBV6-5 and J usage is TRBJ2-5, with 8 bases fitting TRBD1. J gave up 6 bases and V 7 bases, and 7 bases lay outside the gene matches. Germline CDR1 reads MNHEY; CDR2 reads SVGAGI. This CDR3 has 13 residues.

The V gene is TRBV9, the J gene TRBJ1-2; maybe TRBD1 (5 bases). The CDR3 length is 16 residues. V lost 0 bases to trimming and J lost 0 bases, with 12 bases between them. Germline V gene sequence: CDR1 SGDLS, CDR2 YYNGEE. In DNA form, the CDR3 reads TGTGCCAGCAGCGTAGCTACAGGTTCTACTAACTATGGCTACACCTTC. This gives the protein CASSVATGSTNYGYTF. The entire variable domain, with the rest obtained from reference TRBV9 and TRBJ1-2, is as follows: DSGVTQTPKHLITATGQRVTLRCSPRSGDLSVYWYQQSLDQGLQFLIQYYNGEERAKGNILERFSAQQFPDLHSELNLSSLELGDSALYFCASSVATGSTNYGYTFGSGTRLTVV.

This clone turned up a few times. The chain's CDR3 is CATRGQMNTEAFF. CDR3 DNA: TGCGCTACGCGGGGCCAAATGAACACTGAAGCTTTCTTT. This chain uses TRBV10-2 with TRBJ1-1; TRBD1 might be the D (5 bases). Per germline, CDR1 WSHSY and CDR2 SAAADI. The CDR3 is made up of 13 amino acids.

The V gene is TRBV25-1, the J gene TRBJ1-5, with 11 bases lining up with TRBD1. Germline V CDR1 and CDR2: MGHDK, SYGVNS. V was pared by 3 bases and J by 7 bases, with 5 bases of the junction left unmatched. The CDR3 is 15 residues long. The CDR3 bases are TGTGCCAGCAGTGACCCGGGACAGGGGGACCAGCCCCAGCATTTT. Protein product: CASSDPGQGDQPQHF. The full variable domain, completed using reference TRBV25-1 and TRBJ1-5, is EADIYQTPRYLVIGTGKKITLECSQTMGHDKMYWYQQDPGMELHLIHYSYGVNSTEKGDLSSESTVSRIRTEHFPLTLESARPSHTSQYLCASSDPGQGDQPQHFGDGTRLSIL.

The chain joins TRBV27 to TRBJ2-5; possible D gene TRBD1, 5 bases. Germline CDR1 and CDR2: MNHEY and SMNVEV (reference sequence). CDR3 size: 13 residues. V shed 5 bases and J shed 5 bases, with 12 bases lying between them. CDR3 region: CASSDDRSETQYF. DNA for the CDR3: TGTGCCAGCAGTGATGACAGATCGGAGACCCAGTACTTC.

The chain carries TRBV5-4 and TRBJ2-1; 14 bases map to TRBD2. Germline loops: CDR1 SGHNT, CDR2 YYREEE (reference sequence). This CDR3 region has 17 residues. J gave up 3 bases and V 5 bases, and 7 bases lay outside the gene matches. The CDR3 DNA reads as TGTGCCAGCAGTGCCGGGACTAGCGGGGGAAACTACAATGAGCAGTTCTTC. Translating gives CASSAGTSGGNYNEQFF.

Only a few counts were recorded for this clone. The CDR3 spells CASSAGVRGYTF. In DNA form, the CDR3 reads TGTGCCAGCTCCGCCGGGGTACGGGGCTACACCTTC. The V and J genes are TRBV10-3 and TRBJ1-2, with D unresolved. Germline values: CDR1 ENHRY, CDR2 SYGVKD. This CDR3 region has 12 residues. Trimming cost V 10 bases and J 8 bases, with 17 bases left between them.

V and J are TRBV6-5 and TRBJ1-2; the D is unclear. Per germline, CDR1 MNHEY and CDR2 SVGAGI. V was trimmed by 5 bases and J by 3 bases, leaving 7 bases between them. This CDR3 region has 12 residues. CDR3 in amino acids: CASSEQDYGYTF. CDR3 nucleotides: TGTGCCAGCAGTGAGCAGGACTATGGCTACACCTTC.

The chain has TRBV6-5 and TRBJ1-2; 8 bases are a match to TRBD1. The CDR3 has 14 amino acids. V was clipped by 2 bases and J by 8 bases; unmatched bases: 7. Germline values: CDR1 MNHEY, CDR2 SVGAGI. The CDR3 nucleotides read TGTGCCAGCAGTTACCAGGCGGGACAGGCCGGCTACACCTTC. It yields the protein CASSYQAGQAGYTF.

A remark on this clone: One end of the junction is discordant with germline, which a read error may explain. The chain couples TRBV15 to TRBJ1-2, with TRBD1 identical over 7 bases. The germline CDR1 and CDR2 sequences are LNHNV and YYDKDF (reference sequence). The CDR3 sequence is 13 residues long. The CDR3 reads CATSRDRTGTVDF. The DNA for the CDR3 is TGTGCCACCAGCAGAGATAGAACCGGGACAGTCGACTTC.

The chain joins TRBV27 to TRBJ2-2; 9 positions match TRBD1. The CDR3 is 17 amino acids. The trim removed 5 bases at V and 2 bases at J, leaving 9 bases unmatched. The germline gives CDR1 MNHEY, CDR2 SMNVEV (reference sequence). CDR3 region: CASSPGTGLPNTGELFF. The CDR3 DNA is TGTGCCAGCAGTCCAGGGACAGGGCTCCCTAACACCGGGGAGCTGTTTTTT.

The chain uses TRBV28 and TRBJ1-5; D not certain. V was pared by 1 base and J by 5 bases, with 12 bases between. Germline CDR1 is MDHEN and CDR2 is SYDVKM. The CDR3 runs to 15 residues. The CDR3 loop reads CASSLSTVPHQPQHF. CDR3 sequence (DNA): TGTGCCAGCAGTTTATCTACGGTTCCCCATCAGCCCCAGCATTTT. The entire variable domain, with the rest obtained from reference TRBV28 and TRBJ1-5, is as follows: DVKVTQSSRYLVKRTGEKVFLECVQDMDHENMFWYRQDPGLGLRLIYFSYDVKMKEKGDIPEGYSVSREKKERFSLILESASTNQTSMYLCASSLSTVPHQPQHFGDGTRLSIL.

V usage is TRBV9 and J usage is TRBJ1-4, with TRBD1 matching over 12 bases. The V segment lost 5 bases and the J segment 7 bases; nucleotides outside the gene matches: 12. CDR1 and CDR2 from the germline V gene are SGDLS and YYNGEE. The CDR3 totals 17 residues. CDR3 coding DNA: TGTGCCAGCAGTGCAGTCCCGGGACAGGGGGCATTTGAAAAACTGTTTTTT. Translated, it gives CASSAVPGQGAFEKLFF.

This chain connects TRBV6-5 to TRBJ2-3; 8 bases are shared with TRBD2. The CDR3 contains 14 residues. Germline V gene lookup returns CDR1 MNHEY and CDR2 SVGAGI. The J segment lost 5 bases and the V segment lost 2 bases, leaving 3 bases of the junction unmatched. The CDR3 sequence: CASSYRGGGDTQYF. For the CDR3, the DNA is TGTGCCAGCAGTTACCGGGGGGGAGGAGATACGCAGTATTTT.

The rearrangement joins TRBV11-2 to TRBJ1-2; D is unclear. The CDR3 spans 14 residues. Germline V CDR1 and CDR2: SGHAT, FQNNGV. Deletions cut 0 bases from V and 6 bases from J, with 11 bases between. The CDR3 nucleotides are TGTGCCAGCAGCTTAGACCAGGCGTCCCATGGCTACACCTTC. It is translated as CASSLDQASHGYTF.

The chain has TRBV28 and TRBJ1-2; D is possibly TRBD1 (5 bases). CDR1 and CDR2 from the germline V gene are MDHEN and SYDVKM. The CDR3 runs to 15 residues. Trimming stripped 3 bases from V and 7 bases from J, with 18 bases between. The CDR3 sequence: CASSLSARQGSGYTF. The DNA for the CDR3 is TGTGCCAGCAGTTTGTCCGCGAGGCAGGGTAGTGGCTACACCTTC.

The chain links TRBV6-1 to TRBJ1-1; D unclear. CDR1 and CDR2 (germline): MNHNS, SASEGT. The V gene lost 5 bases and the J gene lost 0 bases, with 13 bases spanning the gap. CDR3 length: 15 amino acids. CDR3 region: CASSPEENLNTEAFF. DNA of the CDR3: TGTGCCAGCAGTCCGGAGGAGAACCTGAACACTGAAGCTTTCTTT.

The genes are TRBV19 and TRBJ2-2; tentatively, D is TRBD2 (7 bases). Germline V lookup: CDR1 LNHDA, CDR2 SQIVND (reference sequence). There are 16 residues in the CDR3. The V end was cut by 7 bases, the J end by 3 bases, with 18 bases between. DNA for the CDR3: TGTGCCAGTAATATGGGGGGGGGCCCTTACACCGGGGAGCTGTTTTTT. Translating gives CASNMGGGPYTGELFF.

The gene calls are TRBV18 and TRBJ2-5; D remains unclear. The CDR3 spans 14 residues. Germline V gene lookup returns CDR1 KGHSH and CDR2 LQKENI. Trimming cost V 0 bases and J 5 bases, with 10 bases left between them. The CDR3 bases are TGTGCCAGCTCACCACCCTCATTCCGGGAGACCCAGTACTTC. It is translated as CASSPPSFRETQYF.

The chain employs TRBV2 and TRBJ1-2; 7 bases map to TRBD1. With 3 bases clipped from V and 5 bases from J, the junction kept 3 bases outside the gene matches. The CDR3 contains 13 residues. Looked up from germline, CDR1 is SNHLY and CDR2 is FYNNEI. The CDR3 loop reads CASSEGTDYGYTF. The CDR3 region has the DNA TGTGCCAGCAGTGAGGGGACAGATTATGGCTACACCTTC.

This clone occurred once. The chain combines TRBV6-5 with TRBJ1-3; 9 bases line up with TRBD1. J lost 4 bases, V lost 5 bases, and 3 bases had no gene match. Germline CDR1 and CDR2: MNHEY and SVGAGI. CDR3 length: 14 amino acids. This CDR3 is CASSPTGGGNTIYF. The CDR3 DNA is TGTGCCAGCAGTCCGACAGGGGGAGGAAACACCATATATTTT.

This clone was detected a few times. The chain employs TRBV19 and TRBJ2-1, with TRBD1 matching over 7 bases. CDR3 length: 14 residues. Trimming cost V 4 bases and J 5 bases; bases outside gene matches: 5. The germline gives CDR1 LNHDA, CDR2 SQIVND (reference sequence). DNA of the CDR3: TGTGCCAGTAGTACACAGGGGAAGAACAATGAGCAGTTCTTC. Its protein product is CASSTQGKNNEQFF.

The CDR3 sequence is CATSRAGREGANVLTF. CDR3 in DNA: TGTGCCACCAGCAGAGCCGGGCGGGAAGGGGCCAACGTCCTGACTTTC. The chain is built from TRBV15 and TRBJ2-6, with D possibly matching TRBD2 (6 bases). CDR1 and CDR2 from the germline V gene are LNHNV and YYDKDF (reference sequence). The germline V and J ends were trimmed by 1 base and 4 bases, with 11 bases remaining between them. The CDR3 runs to 16 residues.